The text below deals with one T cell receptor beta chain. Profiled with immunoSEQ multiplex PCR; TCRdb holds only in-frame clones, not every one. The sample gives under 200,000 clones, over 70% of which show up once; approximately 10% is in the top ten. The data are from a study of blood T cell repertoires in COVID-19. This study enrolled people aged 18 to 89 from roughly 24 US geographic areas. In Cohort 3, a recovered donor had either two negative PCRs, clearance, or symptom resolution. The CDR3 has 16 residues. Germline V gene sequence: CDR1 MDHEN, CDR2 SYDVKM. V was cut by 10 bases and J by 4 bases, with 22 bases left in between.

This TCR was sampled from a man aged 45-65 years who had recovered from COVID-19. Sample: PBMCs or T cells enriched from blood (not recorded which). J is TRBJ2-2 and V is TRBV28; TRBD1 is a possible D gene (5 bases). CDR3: CATSSPETVSTGELFF. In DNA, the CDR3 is TGTGCCACCTCTTCGCCGGAGACAGTCTCCACCGGGGAGCTGTTTTTT.